A selection of T cell receptor beta chains follows, all from one sample in a study of blood T cell repertoires in COVID-19. Libraries were prepared by immunoSEQ multiplex PCR; TCRdb keeps only in-frame clonotypes and omits some of them. The sample records fewer than 200,000 clones, about 85% being singletons. Sequenced input: peripheral blood. These receptors came from a middle-aged man with acute or convalescent COVID-19. Both conserved end residues are part of each CDR3. D genes are given only for firm matches. Clone size is given for some rows only: seen once, a few or many times, or a class if the clone is expanded.

d_call,v_call,clone_size,j_call,cdr3_aa,cdr3_nt
NA,TRBV6-5,NA,TRBJ1-3,CASSSVISGNTIYF,TGTGCCAGCAGCTCGGTAATTTCTGGAAACACCATATATTTT
NA,TRBV20-1,NA,TRBJ2-5,CSASRRSQGGETQYF,TGCAGTGCTAGTAGAAGGAGTCAGGGCGGAGAGACCCAGTACTTC
TRBD2,TRBV10-3,NA,TRBJ2-1,CAISDLPSGGNNEQFF,TGTGCCATCAGTGATTTGCCTAGCGGGGGGAACAATGAGCAGTTCTTC
NA,TRBV5-4,NA,TRBJ1-2,CASSLGGTIWSYTF,TGTGCCAGCAGCTTGGGGGGGACAATCTGGAGTTACACCTTC
TRBD1,TRBV30,NA,TRBJ2-5,CAWSTGTGEGPQSQETQYF,TGTGCCTGGAGTACGGGGACAGGGGAAGGTCCGCAGTCCCAAGAGACCCAGTACTTC
TRBD1,TRBV5-1,NA,TRBJ2-7,CASRRDSLYEQYF,TGCGCCAGCAGGAGGGACAGCCTCTACGAGCAGTACTTC
TRBD2,TRBV7-8,NA,TRBJ2-1,CASSLEGLALTRPNEQFF,TGTGCCAGCAGCTTAGAAGGACTAGCGCTTACACGACCCAATGAGCAGTTCTTC
NA,TRBV5-5,NA,TRBJ2-1,CASSLGPRDEQFF,TGTGCCAGCAGCCTGGGACCCCGGGATGAGCAGTTCTTC
NA,TRBV4-1,few,TRBJ1-1,CASSQERVRATEAFF,TGCGCCAGCAGCCAAGAGAGGGTAAGAGCCACTGAAGCTTTCTTT
NA,TRBV5-1,NA,TRBJ1-2,CASSQRRGGDGGYTF,TGCGCCAGCAGCCAACGCCGCGGGGGCGACGGTGGCTACACCTTC
TRBD2,TRBV4-2,NA,TRBJ2-3,CASSQDGVAGGPTDTQYF,TGTGCCAGCAGCCAAGATGGAGTAGCGGGGGGGCCTACAGATACGCAGTATTTT
NA,TRBV12-3/TRBV12-4,NA,TRBJ2-2,CASSLDPDGELFF,TGTGCCAGCAGTTTAGACCCAGACGGGGAGCTGTTTTTT
NA,TRBV12-2,once,TRBJ2-2,CASRPVGLTSNTGELFF,TGTGCAAGTCGCCCCGTGGGACTAACTTCGAACACCGGGGAGCTGTTTTTT
NA,TRBV7-2,NA,TRBJ2-1,CASSPTLGGGEQFF,TGTGCCAGCAGCCCGACCCTAGGGGGTGGTGAGCAGTTCTTC
TRBD1,TRBV4-3,NA,TRBJ1-1,CASSQGDRGNTEAFF,TGCGCCAGCAGCCAAGGGGACAGGGGGAACACTGAAGCTTTCTTT
TRBD1,TRBV7-3,NA,TRBJ2-7,CASRITGTGGPYEQYF,TGTGCCAGCAGGATTACCGGGACAGGGGGACCCTACGAGCAGTACTTC
NA,TRBV10-3,NA,TRBJ1-5,CAISDSYQPQHF,TGTGCCATCAGTGACAGTTATCAGCCCCAGCATTTT
NA,TRBV5-4,once,TRBJ1-3,CASSSSGFGGNTIYF,TGTGCCAGCAGCAGTTCAGGGTTCGGTGGAAACACCATATATTTT
NA,TRBV9,once,TRBJ1-2,CASSVNFRDTYGYTF,TGTGCCAGCAGCGTAAATTTCCGGGACACATATGGCTACACCTTC
NA,TRBV18,few,TRBJ1-2,CASSPLQGGTYGYTF,TGTGCCAGCTCACCATTGCAGGGAGGGACGTATGGCTACACCTTC
NA,TRBV9,NA,TRBJ2-2,CASSVAREDTGELFF,TGTGCCAGCAGCGTAGCCAGGGAGGACACCGGGGAGCTGTTTTTT
NA,TRBV5-5,NA,TRBJ1-5,CASSLGHRVGGNQPQHF,TGTGCCAGCAGCTTGGGACACAGGGTAGGAGGCAATCAGCCCCAGCATTTT
NA,TRBV5-4,NA,TRBJ2-7,CASSGGSPYEQYF,TGTGCCAGCAGCGGCGGCAGTCCCTACGAGCAGTACTTC
NA,TRBV19,NA,TRBJ1-5,CASSIPAEPQHF,TGTGCCAGTAGTATCCCAGCGGAGCCCCAGCATTTT
NA,TRBV14,NA,TRBJ2-4,CASSQVDSLAKNIQYF,TGTGCCAGCAGCCAAGTTGACTCACTAGCCAAAAACATTCAGTACTTC
NA,TRBV6-5,NA,TRBJ2-7,CASGTGTRGSYEQYF,TGTGCCAGCGGAACCGGGACACGGGGCTCTTACGAGCAGTACTTC
NA,TRBV2,NA,TRBJ1-1,CASSEYGTERWRAFF,TGTGCCAGCAGTGAATACGGGACTGAGAGATGGAGAGCTTTCTTT
NA,TRBV24-1,NA,TRBJ1-2,CATSDLEDYGYTF,TGTGCCACCAGTGATTTGGAGGATTACGGCTACACCTTC
TRBD2,TRBV5-1,NA,TRBJ2-7,CASSAGTTSYEQYF,TGCGCCAGCAGCGCCGGGACTACCTCCTACGAGCAGTACTTC
NA,TRBV10-3,few,TRBJ1-2,CAIRSDRRGRGYGYTF,TGTGCCATCCGCTCGGATAGAAGGGGGAGAGGCTATGGCTACACCTTC
TRBD1,TRBV16,NA,TRBJ1-3,CASSPGTGGNTIYF,TGTGCCAGCAGCCCGGGGACAGGTGGAAACACCATATATTTT
NA,TRBV30,once,TRBJ1-6,CAWSRGLLPLHF,TGTGCCTGGAGCCGGGGACTTCTACCCCTCCACTTT
NA,TRBV19,NA,TRBJ2-2,CASSPNVGELFF,TGTGCCAGTAGTCCAAATGTCGGGGAGCTGTTTTTT
TRBD1,TRBV6-5,few,TRBJ1-2,CASSRTGRNYGYTF,TGTGCCAGCAGCCGGACAGGGAGGAACTATGGCTACACCTTC
NA,TRBV6-5,NA,TRBJ1-3,CASSYSLVSGNTIYF,TGTGCCAGCAGTTACTCTCTTGTCTCTGGAAACACCATATATTTT
TRBD1,TRBV6-5,NA,TRBJ2-2,CANPPGQGYTGELFF,TGTGCCAACCCACCGGGACAGGGGTACACCGGGGAGCTGTTTTTT
TRBD1,TRBV2,NA,TRBJ1-6,CASSLGTGGRYNSPLHF,TGTGCCAGCAGTCTAGGGACAGGGGGTCGCTATAATTCACCCCTCCACTTT
NA,TRBV25-1,NA,TRBJ2-2,CASSVDLNTGELFF,TGTGCCAGCAGTGTGGACTTGAACACCGGGGAGCTGTTTTTT
NA,TRBV7-9,NA,TRBJ2-5,CASSLVGAAETQYF,TGTGCCAGCAGCTTGGTAGGGGCGGCAGAGACCCAGTACTTC
TRBD1,TRBV6-5,NA,TRBJ1-2,CASSYSPGQGYGYTF,TGTGCCAGCAGTTACTCCCCGGGACAGGGATATGGCTACACCTTC
NA,TRBV9,NA,TRBJ1-3,CASSVAKDMSSGNTIYF,TGTGCCAGCAGCGTAGCGAAGGACATGAGCTCTGGAAACACCATATATTTT
NA,TRBV3-1/TRBV3-2,once,TRBJ2-3,CASSLGLTDTQYF,TGTGCCAGCAGCCTCGGACTCACAGATACGCAGTATTTT
NA,TRBV14,NA,TRBJ2-1,CASSQGRYEQFF,TGTGCCAGCAGCCAGGGGAGATATGAGCAGTTCTTC
TRBD1,TRBV5-4,NA,TRBJ1-1,CASSPRDSYMNTEAFF,TGTGCCAGCAGCCCCCGGGACAGTTATATGAACACTGAAGCTTTCTTT
TRBD1,TRBV27,NA,TRBJ1-5,CASTWSRGLLGQPQHF,TGTGCCAGCACCTGGAGTAGGGGGCTATTGGGTCAGCCCCAGCATTTT
NA,TRBV11-1,NA,TRBJ1-1,CASAVGQLFTGAFF,TGTGCCAGCGCAGTTGGGCAGTTGTTCACTGGAGCTTTCTTT
NA,TRBV6-1,NA,TRBJ2-2,CASSEPRTLGELFF,TGTGCCAGCAGTGAACCCCGGACTCTCGGGGAGCTGTTTTTT
NA,TRBV4-3,NA,TRBJ2-1,CASSQDSGLATNEQFF,TGCGCCAGCAGCCAAGATAGTGGGCTAGCGACGAATGAGCAGTTCTTC
NA,TRBV5-1,NA,TRBJ1-1,CASSREDLGGTEAFF,TGCGCCAGCAGTCGGGAGGACCTGGGTGGAACTGAAGCTTTCTTT
NA,TRBV2,NA,TRBJ1-2,CASTRTGTNYGYTF,TGTGCCAGCACGCGAACAGGGACCAACTATGGCTACACCTTC
TRBD1,TRBV29-1,NA,TRBJ1-2,CSILGQGNYGYTF,TGCAGTATCCTGGGACAGGGGAACTATGGCTACACCTTC
NA,TRBV10-1,NA,TRBJ1-1,CASSAQGGLTEAFF,TGCGCCAGCAGCGCTCAGGGCGGTCTCACTGAAGCTTTCTTT
TRBD1,TRBV5-8,NA,TRBJ1-5,CASSLAWGTAHQPQHF,TGTGCCAGCAGCTTGGCATGGGGGACAGCCCATCAGCCCCAGCATTTT